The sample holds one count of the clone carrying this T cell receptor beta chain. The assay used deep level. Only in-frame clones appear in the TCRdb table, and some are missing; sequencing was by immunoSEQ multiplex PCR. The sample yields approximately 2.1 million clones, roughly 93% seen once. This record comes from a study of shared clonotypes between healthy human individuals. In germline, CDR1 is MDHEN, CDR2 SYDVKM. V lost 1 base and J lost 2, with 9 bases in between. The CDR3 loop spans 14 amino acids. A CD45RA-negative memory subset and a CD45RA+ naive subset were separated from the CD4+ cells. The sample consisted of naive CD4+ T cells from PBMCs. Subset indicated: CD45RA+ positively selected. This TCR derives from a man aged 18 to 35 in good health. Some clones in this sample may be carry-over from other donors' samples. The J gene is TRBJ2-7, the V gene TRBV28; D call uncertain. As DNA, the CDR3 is TGTGCCAGCAGTTTATACACTGATACCTACGAGCAGTACTTC. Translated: CASSLYTDTYEQYF.